This TCR beta chain was documented in a study of T cell changes during pregnancy in multiple sclerosis. Assay used: immunoSEQ multiplex PCR; TCRdb lists only in-frame clones, some missing. This sample carries 40,000 or so clones, about 88% of them seen once, and the ten largest clones take approximately 6.8%. The CDR3 spans 14 residues. The germline CDR1 and CDR2 sequences are MDHEN and SYDVKM. Trimming removed 6 bases from V and 5 bases from J, with 16 bases in between. The source is a female donor with multiple sclerosis, enrolled in a pregnancy study. This chain joins TRBV28 and TRBJ1-1; perhaps TRBD1 as D (6 bases). The sample in question was CD8+ T cells from peripheral blood mononuclear cells, obtained in the third trimester of pregnancy. The CDR3 reads CASSLPQGWTEAFF. Here the CDR3 DNA reads TGTGCCAGCAGCCTCCCCCAGGGGTGGACTGAAGCTTTCTTT.